The clone carrying this TCR beta chain was detected a few times. As yet, its antigen is unknown. Source study methods: The median was about 89,000 TCRs per sample, ranging 23,224 to 690,600. TCRdb reanalysed the RACE reads using MiXCR and keeps one entry per CDR3 protein. The V and J calls were not made by the authors but by TCRdb's processing. The table lists 300,000 to 450,000 distinct CDR3 sequences, 5.5% of them singletons. The sample comes from a study of human T cells and chemical hapten exposure. The CDR3 contains 13 residues. Germline CDR1 and CDR2: SGHRS and YFSETQ. The germline V and J ends were trimmed by 7 bases and 4 bases, with 14 bases remaining between them. Described time point: pre-sensitization, week 0. Noted treatment: therapeutic diphenylcyclopropenone sensitization with weekly scalp DPC. General observations from the study: The formation of large CDR3 similarity clusters by expanded TCRs significantly exceeded that of controls. PT1 expanded TCR numbers tracked positively with patch test score. TCRs at a frequency above 1 in 1000 stayed unchanged with DPC sensitization.

The specimen was whole blood, collected in connection with sensitization to the hapten diphenylcyclopropenone (DPC). The chain couples TRBV5-1 to TRBJ2-5; no definite D call. This receptor was obtained from a woman younger than 35 with alopecia areata. Some clones in this sample may be carry-over from other donors' samples. Here the CDR3 DNA reads TGCGCCAGCTCGAATCGAGATGGAGAGACCCAGTACTTC. As protein: CASSNRDGETQYF.